The clone carrying this T cell receptor beta chain has more than one count but fewer than ten. The sample originates from a study of cytomegalovirus exposure and HLA in healthy donors. On the study more broadly: The 130 or so validation repertoires used a platform that matched the one used for the approximately 610 first-cohort repertoires, as a later analysis reported.

V dropped 5 bases and J dropped 5; count of bases not matched to a gene: 4. The germline V gene encodes CDR1 MNHEY and CDR2 SMNVEV (reference sequence). This CDR3 spans 15 amino acids. Clones were sequenced by immunoSEQ multiplex PCR, and TCRdb holds only the in-frame ones, with some missing. The profile shows approximately 200,000 clones, just over 85% of them singletons. Material for sequencing was PBMCs. This sequence was found in a woman aged 18-35 years in good health and CMV-seronegative. The chain has TRBV27 and TRBJ1-5; 12 bases fit TRBD1. The CDR3 DNA is TGTGCCAGCAGTCCAGGGACAGGGGGCCATCAGCCCCAGCATTTT. As protein: CASSPGTGGHQPQHF.